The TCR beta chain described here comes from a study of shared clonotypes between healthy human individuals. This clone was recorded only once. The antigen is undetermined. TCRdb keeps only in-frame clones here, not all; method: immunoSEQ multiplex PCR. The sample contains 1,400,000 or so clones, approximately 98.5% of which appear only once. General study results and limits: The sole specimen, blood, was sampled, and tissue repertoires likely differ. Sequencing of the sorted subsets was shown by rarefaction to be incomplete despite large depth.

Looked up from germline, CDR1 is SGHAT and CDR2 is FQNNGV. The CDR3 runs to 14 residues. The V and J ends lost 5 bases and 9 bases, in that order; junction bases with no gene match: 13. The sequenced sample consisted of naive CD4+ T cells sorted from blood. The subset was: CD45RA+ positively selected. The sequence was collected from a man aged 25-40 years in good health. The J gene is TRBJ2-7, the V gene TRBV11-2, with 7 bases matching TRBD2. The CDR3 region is CASSPAGPARGQYF. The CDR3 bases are TGTGCCAGCAGCCCAGCGGGACCAGCTAGGGGGCAGTACTTC.